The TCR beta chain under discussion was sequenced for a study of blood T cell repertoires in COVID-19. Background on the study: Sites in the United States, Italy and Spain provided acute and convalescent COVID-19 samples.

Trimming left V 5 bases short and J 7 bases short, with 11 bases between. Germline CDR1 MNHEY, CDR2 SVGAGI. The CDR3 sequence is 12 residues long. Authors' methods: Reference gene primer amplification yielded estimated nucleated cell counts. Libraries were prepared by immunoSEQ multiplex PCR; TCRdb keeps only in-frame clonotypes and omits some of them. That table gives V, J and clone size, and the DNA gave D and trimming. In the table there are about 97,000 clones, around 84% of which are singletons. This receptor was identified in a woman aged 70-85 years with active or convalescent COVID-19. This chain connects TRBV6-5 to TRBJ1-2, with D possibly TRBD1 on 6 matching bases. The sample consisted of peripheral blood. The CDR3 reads CASSREGGGYTF. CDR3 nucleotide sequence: TGTGCCAGCAGTCGGGAGGGGGGTGGCTACACCTTC.